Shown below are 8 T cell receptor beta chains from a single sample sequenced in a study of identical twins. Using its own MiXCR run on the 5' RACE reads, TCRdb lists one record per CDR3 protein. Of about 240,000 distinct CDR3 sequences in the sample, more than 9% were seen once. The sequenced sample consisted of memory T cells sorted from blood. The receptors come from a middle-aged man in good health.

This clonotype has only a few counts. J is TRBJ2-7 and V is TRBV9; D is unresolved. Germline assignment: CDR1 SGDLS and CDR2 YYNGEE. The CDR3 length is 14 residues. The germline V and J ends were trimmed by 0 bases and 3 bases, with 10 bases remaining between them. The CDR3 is CASSVDGVGYEQYF. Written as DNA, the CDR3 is TGTGCCAGCAGCGTAGATGGCGTCGGCTACGAGCAGTACTTC.

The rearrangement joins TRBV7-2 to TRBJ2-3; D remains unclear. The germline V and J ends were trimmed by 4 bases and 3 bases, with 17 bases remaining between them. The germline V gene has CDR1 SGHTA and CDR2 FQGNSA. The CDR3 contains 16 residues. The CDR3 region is CASSSYAAVRTDTQYF. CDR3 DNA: TGTGCCAGCAGCTCATACGCGGCAGTCAGGACAGATACGCAGTATTTT.

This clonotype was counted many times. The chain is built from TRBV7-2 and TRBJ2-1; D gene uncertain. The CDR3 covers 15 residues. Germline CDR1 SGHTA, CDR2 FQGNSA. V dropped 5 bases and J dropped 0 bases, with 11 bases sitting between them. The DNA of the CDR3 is TGTGCCAGCAGCCCTGTCTCGTTCTCCTACAATGAGCAGTTCTTC. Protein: CASSPVSFSYNEQFF. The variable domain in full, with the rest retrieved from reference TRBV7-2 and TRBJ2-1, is GAGVSQSPSNKVTEKGKDVELRCDPISGHTALYWYRQSLGQGLEFLIYFQGNSAPDKSGLPSDRFSAERTGGSVSTLTIQRTQQEDSAVYLCASSPVSFSYNEQFFGPGTRLTVL.

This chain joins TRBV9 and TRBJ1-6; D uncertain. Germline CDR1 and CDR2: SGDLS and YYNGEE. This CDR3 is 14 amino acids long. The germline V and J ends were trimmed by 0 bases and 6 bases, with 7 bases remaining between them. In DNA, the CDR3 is TGTGCCAGCAGCGTAGGGGCTGGTAATTCACCCCTCCACTTT. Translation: CASSVGAGNSPLHF.

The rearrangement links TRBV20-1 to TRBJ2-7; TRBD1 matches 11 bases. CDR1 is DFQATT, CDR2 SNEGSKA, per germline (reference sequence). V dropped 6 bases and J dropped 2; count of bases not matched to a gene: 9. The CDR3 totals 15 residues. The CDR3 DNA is TGCAGTGCGAAGGGGGACAGGGGGACTGCCTACGAGCAGTACTTC. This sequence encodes CSAKGDRGTAYEQYF.

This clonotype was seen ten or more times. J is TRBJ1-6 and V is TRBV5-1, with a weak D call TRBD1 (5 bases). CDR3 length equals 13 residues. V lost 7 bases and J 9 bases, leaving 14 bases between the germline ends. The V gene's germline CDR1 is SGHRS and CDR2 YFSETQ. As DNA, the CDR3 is TGCGCCAGCTGTCGAGCAGGGACTTCACCCCTCCACTTT. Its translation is CASCRAGTSPLHF.

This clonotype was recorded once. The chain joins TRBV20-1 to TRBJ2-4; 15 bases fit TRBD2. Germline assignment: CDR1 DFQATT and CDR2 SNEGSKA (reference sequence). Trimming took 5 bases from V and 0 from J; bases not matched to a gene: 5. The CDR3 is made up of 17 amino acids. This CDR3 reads CSAPGLAGGQAKNIQYF. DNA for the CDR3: TGCAGTGCTCCGGGACTAGCGGGGGGACAAGCCAAAAACATTCAGTACTTC.

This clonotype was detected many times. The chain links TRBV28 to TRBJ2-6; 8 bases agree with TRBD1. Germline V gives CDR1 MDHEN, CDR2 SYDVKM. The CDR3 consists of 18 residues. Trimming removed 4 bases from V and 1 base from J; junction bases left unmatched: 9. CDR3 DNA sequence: TGTGCCAGCAGTTCGACAGGGGCCTTTAGTTCTGGGGCCAACGTCCTGACTTTC. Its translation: CASSSTGAFSSGANVLTF.